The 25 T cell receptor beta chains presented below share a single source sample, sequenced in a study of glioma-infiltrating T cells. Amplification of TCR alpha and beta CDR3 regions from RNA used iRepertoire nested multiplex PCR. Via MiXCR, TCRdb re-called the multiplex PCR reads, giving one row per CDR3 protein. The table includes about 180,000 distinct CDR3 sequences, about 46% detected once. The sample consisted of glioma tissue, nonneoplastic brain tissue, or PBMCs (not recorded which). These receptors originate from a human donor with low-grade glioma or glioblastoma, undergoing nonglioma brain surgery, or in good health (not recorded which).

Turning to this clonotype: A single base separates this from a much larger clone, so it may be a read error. The CDR3 reads CANRGQGYGQPQHF. In nucleotides, the CDR3 is TGTGCCAACAGGGGACAGGGTTATGGCCAGCCCCAGCATTTT. This chain links TRBV19 with TRBJ1-5; 9 nucleotides line up with TRBD1. Looked up from germline, CDR1 is LNHDA and CDR2 is SQIVND (reference sequence). V was pared by 10 bases and J by 7 bases, with 11 bases of the junction left unmatched. The CDR3 loop spans 14 amino acids.

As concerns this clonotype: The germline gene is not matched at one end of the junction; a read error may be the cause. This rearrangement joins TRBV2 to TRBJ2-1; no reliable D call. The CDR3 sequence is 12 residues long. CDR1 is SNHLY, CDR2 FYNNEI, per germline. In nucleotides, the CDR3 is TGTGCCAGCAGCGAAGGCATGGGTGAGCAGTTCTTC. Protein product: CASSEGMGEQFF.

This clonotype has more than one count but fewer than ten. CDR3: CASSSPLNYGYTF. CDR3 DNA sequence: TGCGCCAGCAGCTCACCCCTTAACTATGGCTACACCTTC. The rearrangement uses TRBV4-1 and TRBJ1-2; D ambiguous. The CDR3 is made up of 13 amino acids. With 5 bases removed from V and 1 base from J, the gap between germline ends came to 8 bases. Germline V gene lookup returns CDR1 MGHRA and CDR2 YSYEKL.

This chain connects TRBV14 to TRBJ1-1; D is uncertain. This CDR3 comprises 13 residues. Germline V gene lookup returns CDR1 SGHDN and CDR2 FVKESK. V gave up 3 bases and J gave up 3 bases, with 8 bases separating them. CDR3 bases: TGTGCCAGCAGCCAGGTAGTTTACACTGAAGCTTTCTTT. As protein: CASSQVVYTEAFF.

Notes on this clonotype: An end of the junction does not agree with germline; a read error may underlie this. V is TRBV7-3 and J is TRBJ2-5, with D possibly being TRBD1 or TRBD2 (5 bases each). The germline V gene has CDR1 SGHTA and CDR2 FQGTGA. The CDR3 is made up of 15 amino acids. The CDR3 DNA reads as TGTGCCAGCAGCTCCTCTGGGGGACCCCAAGATACCCAGTACTTC. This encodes CASSSSGGPQDTQYF.

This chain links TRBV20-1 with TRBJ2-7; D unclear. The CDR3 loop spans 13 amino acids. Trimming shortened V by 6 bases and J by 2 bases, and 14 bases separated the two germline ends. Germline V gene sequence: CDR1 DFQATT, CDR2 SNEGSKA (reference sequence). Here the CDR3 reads CSASGNNPYEQYF. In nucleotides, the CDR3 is TGCAGTGCAAGTGGGAATAACCCCTACGAGCAGTACTTC.

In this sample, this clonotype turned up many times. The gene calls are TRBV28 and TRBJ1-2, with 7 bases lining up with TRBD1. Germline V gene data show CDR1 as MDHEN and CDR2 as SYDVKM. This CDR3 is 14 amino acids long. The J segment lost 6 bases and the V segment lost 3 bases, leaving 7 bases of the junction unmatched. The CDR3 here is CASSFGGGVDGYTF. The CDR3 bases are TGTGCCAGCAGTTTCGGAGGGGGCGTCGATGGCTACACCTTC.

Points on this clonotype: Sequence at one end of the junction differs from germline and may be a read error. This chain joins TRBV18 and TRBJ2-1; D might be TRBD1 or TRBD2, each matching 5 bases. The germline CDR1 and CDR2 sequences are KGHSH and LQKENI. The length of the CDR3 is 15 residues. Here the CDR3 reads CASSPGRGLTNEKFF. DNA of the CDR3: TGTGCCAGCTCACCGGGCCGGGGCCTAACCAATGAGAAGTTCTTC.

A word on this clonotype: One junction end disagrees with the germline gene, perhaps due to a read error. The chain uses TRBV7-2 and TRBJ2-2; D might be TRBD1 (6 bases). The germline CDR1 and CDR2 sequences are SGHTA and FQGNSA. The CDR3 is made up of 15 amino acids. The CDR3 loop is CASSEGVYVTGEQFF. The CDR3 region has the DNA TGTGCCAGCAGCGAGGGGGTCTACGTCACCGGGGAGCAGTTTTTT.

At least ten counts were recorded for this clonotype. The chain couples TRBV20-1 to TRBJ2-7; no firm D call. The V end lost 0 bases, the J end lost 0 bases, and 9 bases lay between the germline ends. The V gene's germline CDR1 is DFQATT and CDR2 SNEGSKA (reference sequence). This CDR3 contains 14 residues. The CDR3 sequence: CSARDSAVSYEQYF. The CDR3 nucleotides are TGCAGTGCTAGAGATTCGGCGGTCTCCTACGAGCAGTACTTC.

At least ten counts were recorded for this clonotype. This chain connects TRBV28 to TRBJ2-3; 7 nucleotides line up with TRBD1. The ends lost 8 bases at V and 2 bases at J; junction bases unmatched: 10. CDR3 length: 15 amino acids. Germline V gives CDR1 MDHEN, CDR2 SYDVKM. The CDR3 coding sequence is TGTGCCAGCGGCCGACAGGGCATCGTCACAGATACGCAGTATTTT. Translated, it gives CASGRQGIVTDTQYF.

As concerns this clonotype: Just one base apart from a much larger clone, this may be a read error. CDR3 protein: CSADPGVYSNEQFF. The CDR3 DNA follows: TGCAGTGCCGACCCAGGGGTGTATTCCAATGAGCAGTTCTTC. The V gene is TRBV20-1, the J gene TRBJ2-1; the D gene is possibly TRBD1 (6 bases). V lost 6 bases and J 6 bases, leaving 18 bases between the germline ends. CDR3 length: 14 amino acids. The V gene's germline CDR1 is DFQATT and CDR2 SNEGSKA (reference sequence).

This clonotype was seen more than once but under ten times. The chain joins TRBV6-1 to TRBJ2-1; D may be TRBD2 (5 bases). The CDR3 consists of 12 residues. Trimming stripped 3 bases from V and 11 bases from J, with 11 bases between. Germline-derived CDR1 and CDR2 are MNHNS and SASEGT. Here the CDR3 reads CASSERVLQQFF. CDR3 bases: TGTGCCAGCAGTGAGCGGGTGCTCCAGCAGTTCTTC.

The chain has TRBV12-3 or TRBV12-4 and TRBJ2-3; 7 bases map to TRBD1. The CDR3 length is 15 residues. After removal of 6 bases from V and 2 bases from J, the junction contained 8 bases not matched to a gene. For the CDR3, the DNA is TGTGCCAGCAGAACGGGACAGATATACACAGATACGCAGTATTTT. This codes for CASRTGQIYTDTQYF.

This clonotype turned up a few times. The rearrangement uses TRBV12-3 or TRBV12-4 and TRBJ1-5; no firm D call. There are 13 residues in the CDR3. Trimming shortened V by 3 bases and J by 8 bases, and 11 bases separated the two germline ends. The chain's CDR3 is CASSFTRREPQHF. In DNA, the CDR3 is TGTGCCAGCAGTTTTACGCGGAGGGAGCCCCAGCATTTT.

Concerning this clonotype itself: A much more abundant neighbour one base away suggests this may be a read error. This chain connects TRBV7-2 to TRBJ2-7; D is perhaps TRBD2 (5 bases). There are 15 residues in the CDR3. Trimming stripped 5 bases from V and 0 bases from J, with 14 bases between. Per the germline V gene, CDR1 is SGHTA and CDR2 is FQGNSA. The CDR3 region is CASSTSAVSSYEQYF. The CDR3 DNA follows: TGTGCCAGCAGCACCTCAGCGGTGAGCTCCTACGAGCAGTACTTC.

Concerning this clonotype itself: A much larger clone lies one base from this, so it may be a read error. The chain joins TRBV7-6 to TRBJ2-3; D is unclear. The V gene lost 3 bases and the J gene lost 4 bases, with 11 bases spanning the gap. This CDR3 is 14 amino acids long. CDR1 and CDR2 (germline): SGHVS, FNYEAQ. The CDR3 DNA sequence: TGTGCCAGCAGCTTGTTATTGGACCCAGATACGCAGTATTTT. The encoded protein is CASSLLLDPDTQYF.

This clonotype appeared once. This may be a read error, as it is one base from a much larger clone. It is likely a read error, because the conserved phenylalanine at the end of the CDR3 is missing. The CDR3: CASSKPGGSGELDTQYL. The CDR3 DNA reads as TGTGCCAGCAGCAAACCGGGGGGATCGGGAGAATTAGATACGCAGTATCTT. This rearrangement joins TRBV7-6 to TRBJ2-3; 7 nucleotides line up with TRBD2. This CDR3 region has 17 residues. From germline, CDR1 is SGHVS and CDR2 FNYEAQ. V dropped 5 bases and J dropped 5; count of bases not matched to a gene: 16.

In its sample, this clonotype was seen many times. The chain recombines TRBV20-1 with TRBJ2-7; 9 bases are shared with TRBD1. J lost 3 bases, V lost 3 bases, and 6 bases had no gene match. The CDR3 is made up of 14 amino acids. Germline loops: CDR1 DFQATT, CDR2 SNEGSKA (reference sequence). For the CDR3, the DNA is TGCAGTGCTAGTTCTGGGACAGGGAGCTACGAGCAGTACTTC. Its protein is CSASSGTGSYEQYF.

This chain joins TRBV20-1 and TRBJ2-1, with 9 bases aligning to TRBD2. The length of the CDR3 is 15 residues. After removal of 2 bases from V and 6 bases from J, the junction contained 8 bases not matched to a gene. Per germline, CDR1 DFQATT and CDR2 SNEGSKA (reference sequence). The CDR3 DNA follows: TGCAGTGCTAGACCAGGACTAGCGAACTTCAATGAGCAGTTCTTC. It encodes CSARPGLANFNEQFF.

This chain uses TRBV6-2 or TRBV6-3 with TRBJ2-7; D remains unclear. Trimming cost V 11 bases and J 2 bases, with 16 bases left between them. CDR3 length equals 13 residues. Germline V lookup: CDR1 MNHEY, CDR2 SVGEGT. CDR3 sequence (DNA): TGTGCCGTAAGTGACCCCTCGACCTACGAGCAGTACTTC. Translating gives CAVSDPSTYEQYF.

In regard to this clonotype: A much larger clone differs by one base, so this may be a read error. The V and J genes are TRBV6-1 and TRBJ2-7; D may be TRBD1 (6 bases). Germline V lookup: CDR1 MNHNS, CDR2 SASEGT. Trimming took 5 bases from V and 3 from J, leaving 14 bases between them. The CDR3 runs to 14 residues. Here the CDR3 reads CASSPRHRDYEQYF. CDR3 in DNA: TGTGCCAGCAGTCCCCGGCACAGGGACTACGAGCAGTACTTC.

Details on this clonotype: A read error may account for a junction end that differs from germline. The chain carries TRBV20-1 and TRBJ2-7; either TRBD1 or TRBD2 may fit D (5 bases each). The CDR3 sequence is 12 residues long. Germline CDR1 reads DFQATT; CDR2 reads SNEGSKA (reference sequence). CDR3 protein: CSASSPWDDQYF. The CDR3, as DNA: TGCAGTGCTAGCTCCCCATGGGACGATCAGTACTTC.

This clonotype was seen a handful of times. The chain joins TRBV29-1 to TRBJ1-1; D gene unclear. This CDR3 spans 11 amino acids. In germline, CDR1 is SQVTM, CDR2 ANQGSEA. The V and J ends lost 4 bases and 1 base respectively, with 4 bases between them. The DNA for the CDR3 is TGCAGCGTTGGAGAGAACACTGAAGCTTTCTTT. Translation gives CSVGENTEAFF.

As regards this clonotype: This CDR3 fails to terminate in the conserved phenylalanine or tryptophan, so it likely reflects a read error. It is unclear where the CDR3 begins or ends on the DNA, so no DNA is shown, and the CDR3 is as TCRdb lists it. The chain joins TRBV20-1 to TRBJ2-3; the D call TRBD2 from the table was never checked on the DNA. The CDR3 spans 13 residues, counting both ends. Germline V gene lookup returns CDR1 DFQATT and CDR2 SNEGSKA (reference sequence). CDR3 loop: CSARNSLTDTQCL.